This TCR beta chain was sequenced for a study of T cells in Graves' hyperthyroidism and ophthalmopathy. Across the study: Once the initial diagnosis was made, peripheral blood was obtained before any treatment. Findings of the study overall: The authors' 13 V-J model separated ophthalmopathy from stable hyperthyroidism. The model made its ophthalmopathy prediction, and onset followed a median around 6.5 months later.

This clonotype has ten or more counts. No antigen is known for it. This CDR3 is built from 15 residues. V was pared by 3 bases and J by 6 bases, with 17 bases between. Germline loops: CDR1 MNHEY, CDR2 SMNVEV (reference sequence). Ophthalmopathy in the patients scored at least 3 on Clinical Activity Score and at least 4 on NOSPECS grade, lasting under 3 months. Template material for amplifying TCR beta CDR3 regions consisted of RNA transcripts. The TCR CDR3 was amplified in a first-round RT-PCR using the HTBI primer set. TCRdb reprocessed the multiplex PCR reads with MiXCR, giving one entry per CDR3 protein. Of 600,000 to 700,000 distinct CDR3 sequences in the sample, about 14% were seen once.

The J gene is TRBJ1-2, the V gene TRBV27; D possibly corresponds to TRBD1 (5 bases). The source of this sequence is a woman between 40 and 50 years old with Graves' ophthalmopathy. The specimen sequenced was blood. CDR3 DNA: TGTGCCAGCAGTTTCGGGGGATTGCATCCGGATGGCTACACCTTC. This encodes CASSFGGLHPDGYTF.